This T cell receptor (beta chain) originates from a study of CD8 T cells in ankylosing spondylitis. This clonotype was seen ten or more times. The CDR3 is 17 amino acids. Looked up from germline, CDR1 is DFQATT and CDR2 is SNEGSKA (reference sequence). Trimming took 0 bases from V and 1 from J, leaving 17 bases between them. MiXCR, applied by TCRdb to the 5' RACE reads, yields one record per CDR3 protein. This sample carries around 250,000 distinct CDR3 sequences, roughly 32% of them seen once, and the ten largest clones take 4% to 5.5%. The sequenced material came from blood, either unsorted or a sorted T cell fraction (not recorded which). The rearrangement uses TRBV20-1 and TRBJ2-3; perhaps TRBD2 as D (5 bases). This receptor was taken from a male donor with ankylosing spondylitis or in good health (not recorded which). This CDR3 is CSARDSVRAGGTDTQYF. The DNA of the CDR3 is TGCAGTGCTAGAGATAGCGTCCGGGCGGGTGGCACAGATACGCAGTATTTT.